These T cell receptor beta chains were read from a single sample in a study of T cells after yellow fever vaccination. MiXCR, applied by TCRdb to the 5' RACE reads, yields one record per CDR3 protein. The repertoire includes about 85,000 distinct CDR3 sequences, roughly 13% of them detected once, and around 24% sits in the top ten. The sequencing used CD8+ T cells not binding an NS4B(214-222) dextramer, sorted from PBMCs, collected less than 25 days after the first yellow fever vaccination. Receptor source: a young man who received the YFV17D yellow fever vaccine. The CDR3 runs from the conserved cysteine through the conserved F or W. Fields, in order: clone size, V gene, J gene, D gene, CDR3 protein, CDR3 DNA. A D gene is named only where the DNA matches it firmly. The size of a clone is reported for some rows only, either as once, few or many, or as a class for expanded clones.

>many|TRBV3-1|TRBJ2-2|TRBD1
CASSQGTGTDTGELFF
TGTGCCAGCAGCCAAGGGACAGGGACGGACACCGGGGAGCTGTTTTTT
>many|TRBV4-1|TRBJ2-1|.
CASSHVTVDEQFF
TGCGCCAGCAGCCATGTGACGGTAGATGAGCAGTTCTTC
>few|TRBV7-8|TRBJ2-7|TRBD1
CASTSYDREGSYEQYF
TGTGCCAGCACCTCTTATGACAGGGAAGGTTCCTACGAGCAGTACTTC
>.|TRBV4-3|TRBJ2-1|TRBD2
CASSQDVGAGGALEQFF
TGCGCCAGCAGCCAAGACGTGGGAGCGGGGGGAGCCTTGGAGCAGTTCTTC
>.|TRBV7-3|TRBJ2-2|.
CASSNLYFPGELFF
TGTGCCAGCAGCAACCTATACTTTCCGGGGGAGCTGTTTTTT
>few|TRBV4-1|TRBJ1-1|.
CASSQEAFPAEAFF
TGCGCCAGCAGCCAAGAAGCGTTTCCCGCTGAAGCTTTCTTT
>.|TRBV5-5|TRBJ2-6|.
CASSFTGSASGANVLTF
TGTGCCAGCAGCTTTACAGGGAGCGCGTCTGGGGCCAACGTCCTGACTTTC
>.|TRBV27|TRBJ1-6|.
CASSLTAGSPLHF
TGTGCCAGCAGTTTAACGGCGGGCTCACCCCTCCACTTT
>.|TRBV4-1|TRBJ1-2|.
CASSQVGLNYGYIF
TGCGCCAGCAGCCAAGTTGGACTCAACTATGGCTACATCTTC
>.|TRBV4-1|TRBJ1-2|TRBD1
CASSQEGQVIYGYTF
TGCGCCAGCAGCCAAGAGGGACAGGTCATCTATGGCTACACCTTC
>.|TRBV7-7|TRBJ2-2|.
CASSSAGVAGELFF
TGTGCCAGCAGCTCAGCAGGGGTTGCCGGGGAGCTGTTTTTT
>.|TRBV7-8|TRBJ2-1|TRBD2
CASSLTSVSYNEQFF
TGTGCCAGCAGCTTAACTAGCGTCTCCTACAATGAGCAGTTCTTC
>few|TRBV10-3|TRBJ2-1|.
CAINRPGGSYNEQFF
TGTGCCATCAATCGCCCCGGGGGTTCCTACAATGAGCAGTTCTTC
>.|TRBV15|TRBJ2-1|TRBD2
CATSRGTSGGSSYNEQFF
TGTGCCACCAGCAGGGGGACTAGCGGGGGAAGCTCCTACAATGAGCAGTTCTTC
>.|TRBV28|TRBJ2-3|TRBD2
CASSQGLAGGMADTQYF
TGTGCCAGCAGCCAAGGACTAGCGGGGGGTATGGCAGATACGCAGTATTTT
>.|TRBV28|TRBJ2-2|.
CASSLRPGRGALANTGELFF
TGTGCCAGCAGCCTCCGCCCCGGACGGGGGGCCCTCGCGAACACCGGGGAGCTGTTTTTT
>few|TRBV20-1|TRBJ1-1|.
CSARARDTEAFF
TGCAGTGCTAGAGCTAGGGACACTGAAGCTTTCTTT
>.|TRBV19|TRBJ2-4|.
CASSSSYIQYF
TGTGCCAGTAGCTCAAGCTACATTCAGTACTTC
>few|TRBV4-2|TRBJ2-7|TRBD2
CASSQESGGVYEQYF
TGTGCCAGCAGCCAAGAGTCGGGGGGGGTCTACGAGCAGTACTTC
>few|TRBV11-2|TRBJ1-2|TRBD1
CASSPLQGSNYGYTF
TGTGCCAGCAGCCCATTACAGGGGTCTAACTATGGCTACACCTTC
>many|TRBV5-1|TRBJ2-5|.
CASSFTGLETQYF
TGCGCCAGCAGCTTTACGGGGTTGGAGACCCAGTACTTC
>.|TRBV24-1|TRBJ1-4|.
CATSDTAYGGKLFF
TGTGCCACCAGTGATACGGCATATGGCGGAAAACTGTTTTTT
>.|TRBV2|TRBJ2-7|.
CASSDQRRYEQYF
TGTGCCAGCAGTGATCAGCGGCGCTACGAGCAGTACTTC
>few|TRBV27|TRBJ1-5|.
CASRRADQPQHF
TGTGCCAGCAGGCGGGCCGATCAGCCCCAGCATTTT
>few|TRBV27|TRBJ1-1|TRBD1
CASSEQGRTEAFF
TGTGCCAGCAGTGAACAGGGGAGGACTGAAGCTTTCTTT
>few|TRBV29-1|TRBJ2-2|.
CSVARATGELFF
TGCAGCGTTGCCAGGGCCACCGGGGAGCTGTTTTTT
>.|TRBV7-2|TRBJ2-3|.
CASSLLGRPDTQYF
TGTGCCAGCAGCTTGCTCGGGCGACCAGATACGCAGTATTTT
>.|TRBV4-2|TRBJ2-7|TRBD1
CASSLQTGGAPDEQYF
TGTGCCAGCAGCCTACAAACAGGGGGCGCCCCGGACGAGCAGTACTTC
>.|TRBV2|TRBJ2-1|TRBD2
CASAAQAGGYNEQFF
TGTGCCAGCGCGGCCCAGGCGGGGGGCTACAATGAGCAGTTCTTC
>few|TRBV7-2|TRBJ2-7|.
CASSSFAGTSYEQYF
TGTGCCAGCAGCTCCTTTGCGGGTACTTCCTACGAGCAGTACTTC
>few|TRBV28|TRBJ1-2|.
CASTLGQSNYGYTF
TGTGCCAGCACCCTAGGACAGTCTAACTATGGCTACACCTTC
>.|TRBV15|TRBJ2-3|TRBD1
CATSGAGGHTDTQYF
TGTGCCACCAGCGGTGCAGGGGGACACACAGATACGCAGTATTTT
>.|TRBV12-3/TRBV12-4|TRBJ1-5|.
CASSLLGGFNQPQHF
TGTGCCAGCAGCCTCTTAGGCGGCTTCAATCAGCCCCAGCATTTT
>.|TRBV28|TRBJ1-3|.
CASSDERNTIYF
TGTGCCAGCAGCGACGAGAGAAACACCATATATTTT
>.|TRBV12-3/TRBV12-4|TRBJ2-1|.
CASSSVAVDYNEQFF
TGTGCCAGCAGTTCTGTAGCGGTTGATTACAATGAGCAGTTCTTC
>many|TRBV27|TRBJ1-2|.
CASSLYGGGYTF
TGTGCCAGCAGTTTATACGGGGGCGGCTACACCTTC
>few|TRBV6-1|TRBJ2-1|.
CASTTLLSSYNEQFF
TGTGCCAGCACTACACTCCTGAGCTCCTACAATGAGCAGTTCTTC
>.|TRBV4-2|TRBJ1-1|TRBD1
CASSHVKDRRSTEAFF
TGTGCCAGCAGCCACGTTAAGGACAGGAGGTCCACTGAAGCTTTCTTT
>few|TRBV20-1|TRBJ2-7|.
CSARDSDAGGREQYF
TGCAGTGCTAGAGATTCGGACGCCGGGGGGCGCGAGCAGTACTTC
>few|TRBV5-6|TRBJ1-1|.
CASSFQRSEAFF
TGTGCCAGCAGCTTCCAGAGGTCTGAAGCTTTCTTT
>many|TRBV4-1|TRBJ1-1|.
CASSQDSGYTEAFF
TGCGCCAGCAGCCAAGATAGCGGGTACACTGAAGCTTTCTTT
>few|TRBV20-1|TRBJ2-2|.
CSARTANTGELFF
TGCAGTGCGCGGACAGCGAACACCGGGGAGCTGTTTTTT
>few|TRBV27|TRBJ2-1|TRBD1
CASSSKTGLDSYNEQFF
TGTGCCAGCAGTTCAAAGACAGGGCTGGATTCCTACAATGAGCAGTTCTTC
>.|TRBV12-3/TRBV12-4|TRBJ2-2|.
CASSGEDGELFF
TGTGCCAGCTCCGGGGAGGACGGGGAGCTGTTTTTT
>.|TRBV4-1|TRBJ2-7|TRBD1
CASSHGQGGPYEQYF
TGCGCCAGCAGCCATGGACAGGGGGGTCCCTACGAGCAGTACTTC
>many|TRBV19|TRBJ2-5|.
CASSILEGAETQYF
TGTGCCAGTAGTATTCTGGAGGGCGCGGAGACCCAGTACTTC